This T cell receptor beta chain was profiled in a study of cytomegalovirus exposure and HLA in healthy donors. General study findings and limits: Specificity for CMV antigens was confirmed in vitro for a few of the CMV-associated chains.

Clones were sequenced by immunoSEQ multiplex PCR, and TCRdb holds only the in-frame ones, with some missing. This table holds 140,000 or so clones, just under 90% found once. With regard to this clone: Its cognate antigen is unknown.

This CDR3 has 15 residues. In germline, CDR1 is MNHNY, CDR2 SVGAGI (reference sequence). Deletions cut 2 bases from V and 4 bases from J, with 14 bases between. This chain connects TRBV6-6 to TRBJ1-1; D perhaps matches TRBD1 (5 bases). This TCR derives from a woman in her 30s in good health and CMV-seropositive. Sequences were obtained from PBMCs. The CDR3 loop is CASSYGRFGGTEAFF. CDR3 DNA: TGTGCCAGCAGTTACGGGCGGTTCGGGGGCACTGAAGCTTTCTTT.